This T cell receptor (beta chain) was documented in a study of vaccination and CD4 T cells after COVID-19. Study in general: Sampling that followed vaccination took place a median approximately 72 days after dose two, within a range of 14 to 241. Overlapping peptides covering the spike proteins of SARS-CoV-2, HCoV-NL63, HCoV-OC43 and HCoV-229E were added to stimulate cells. No peptide, an HIV-1 Nef pool, or a CEFX pool was what each control culture received.

Comment on this clonotype: Its antigen is currently unknown.

Treatment defined: roughly ten-day PBMC culture with coronavirus spike peptide pools or control peptides (ViraFEST assay). Researchers used the Oncomine TCR Beta short-read assay to sequence DNA from cultured CD4+ T cells. TCRdb re-analysed the PCR reads in MiXCR, keeping a single row per CDR3 protein. Of around 5,900 distinct CDR3 sequences listed, around 70% are singletons. Germline V gene data show CDR1 as ENHRY and CDR2 as SYGVKD. CDR3 size: 15 residues. Trimming at V came to 6 bases and at J to 4 bases, leaving 5 bases not matched to a gene. Sequencing used CD4+ T cells from blood, cultured in vitro. The sequence was obtained from a human donor who had recovered from COVID-19. This chain links TRBV10-3 with TRBJ2-3, with 12 bases matching TRBD2. The CDR3 region is CAISLTSGGSDTQYF. CDR3 coding DNA: TGTGCCATCAGCCTCACTAGCGGGGGGTCAGATACGCAGTATTTT.